In this sample, the clone carrying this TCR beta chain turned up many times. Its antigen is as yet unknown. This specimen belongs to a study of T cells in Graves' hyperthyroidism and ophthalmopathy. General study findings and limits: Most expanded thyroid clonotypes above 0.001 also appeared in blood.

Each diagnosis was grounded in clinical symptoms, serum thyroxine and TRAb, thyroid ultrasound, and orbital computed tomography. The V end lost 3 bases, the J end lost 7 bases, and 12 bases lay between the germline ends. The CDR3 length is 13 residues. The TCR beta CDR3 regions underwent amplification using RNA transcripts as the source. Initially, a first-round RT-PCR of the TCR CDR3 employed the HTBI primer set. TCRdb itself ran the multiplex PCR reads through MiXCR, one entry per CDR3 protein. The sample has more than 550,000 distinct CDR3 sequences, about 19% seen once; the top ten hold 15% to 20%.

The chain has TRBV12-3 or TRBV12-4 and TRBJ2-5; a possible D gene is TRBD2 (6 bases). The origin of this receptor is a woman in her forties or fifties with Graves' hyperthyroidism that later progressed to Graves' ophthalmopathy. The sample consisted of blood. The CDR3 nucleotides read TGTGCCAGCAGTTTTGGGGCGGAGGGGACCCAGTACTTC. It yields the protein CASSFGAEGTQYF.